The next 4 T cell receptor beta chains were all read from a single sample in a study of blood T cells in healthy people across ages. Using a J-beta primer mix together with a sample-barcoded 5' primer, a second PCR was run for about 7 to 12 cycles. TCRdb re-called the 5' RACE reads with MiXCR, one entry per CDR3 protein. The table lists approximately 820,000 distinct CDR3 sequences, more than 40% of them singletons. The sequencing input was blood. These receptors were taken from a man aged 55 to 69 in good health.

This clonotype was recorded many times. This rearrangement joins TRBV29-1 to TRBJ1-1, with D possibly being TRBD1 (5 bases). This CDR3 has 11 residues. Germline CDR1 and CDR2: SQVTM and ANQGSEA. With 6 bases removed from V and 1 base from J, the gap between germline ends came to 6 bases. For the CDR3, the DNA is TGCAGCGTCGGACAGAACACTGAAGCTTTCTTT. Protein product: CSVGQNTEAFF. The entire variable domain, with the rest obtained from reference TRBV29-1 and TRBJ1-1, is as follows: SAVISQKPSRDICQRGTSLTIQCQVDSQVTMMFWYRQQPGQSLTLIATANQGSEATYESGFVIDKFPISRPNLTFSTLTVSNMSPEDSSIYLCSVGQNTEAFFGQGTRLTVV.

This clonotype was seen a handful of times. The chain uses TRBV28 and TRBJ2-7, with no clear D. V lost 2 bases and J lost 1, with 12 bases in between. CDR3 length equals 15 residues. CDR1 is MDHEN, CDR2 SYDVKM, per germline. The CDR3 nucleotides are TGTGCCAGCAGTTTAGGGCCCCCAGCTTCCTACGAGCAGTACTTC. This translates into CASSLGPPASYEQYF.

This clonotype occurred a few times. The V gene is TRBV7-9, the J gene TRBJ1-1, with D unresolved. Germline V lookup: CDR1 SEHNR, CDR2 FQNEAQ (reference sequence). V shed 0 bases and J shed 8 bases, with 13 bases lying between them. The CDR3 totals 14 residues. CDR3 in DNA: TGTGCCAGCAGCTTAGCGAGTACGGGTTCAGAAGCTTTCTTT. Amino acids: CASSLASTGSEAFF. The full variable domain, in which reference TRBV7-9 and TRBJ1-1 provide the parts outside the CDR3, is DTGVSQNPRHKITKRGQNVTFRCDPISEHNRLYWYRQTLGQGPEFLTYFQNEAQLEKSRLLSDRFSAERPKGSFSTLEIQRTEQGDSAMYLCASSLASTGSEAFFGQGTRLTVV.

This clonotype has a single count. The V gene is TRBV7-2, the J gene TRBJ1-1, with a possible D match to TRBD1 (5 bases). V was shortened by 5 bases and J by 1 base, with 14 bases between the two germline ends. This CDR3 has 15 residues. Germline assignment: CDR1 SGHTA and CDR2 FQGNSA. The CDR3 nucleotides are TGTGCCAGCAGCCCACGCGAGGGGAAGAACACTGAAGCTTTCTTT. It yields the protein CASSPREGKNTEAFF.